The T cell receptor beta chain described here comes from a study of blood T cell repertoires in COVID-19. Study context: COVID-19 samples, acute and convalescent, were from the United States, Italy and Spain.

This CDR3 has 13 amino acids. CDR1 and CDR2 from the germline V gene are MNHEY and SVGAGI. Trimming stripped 5 bases from V and 0 bases from J, with 5 bases between. The data were produced by immunoSEQ multiplex PCR, yet TCRdb's version contains in-frame clones alone and is incomplete. Of roughly 200,000 clones in the sample, about 80% are singletons; the top ten hold about 8%. This clone was counted a single time. Distinct nucleotide sequences in the sample also encode this CDR3. Source material: peripheral blood. This TCR was sampled from a woman aged 55-70 years with COVID-19, enrolled during active disease. The V and J genes are TRBV6-5 and TRBJ1-3; D not resolved. DNA of the CDR3: TGTGCCAGCAGTAGGAGCTCTGGAAACACCATATATTTT. It encodes CASSRSSGNTIYF.